This T cell receptor (beta chain) was documented in a study of blood T cell repertoires in COVID-19. Study context: Samples of COVID-19 (acute and convalescent) were obtained from the United States, Italy and Spain.

Authors' processing steps: Reference gene primer amplification yielded estimated nucleated cell counts. Generated by immunoSEQ multiplex PCR, the TCRdb table keeps only in-frame clones and is missing some. D and trimming were read from the DNA, whereas the V and J calls and clone size are those reported in that table. Among 250,000 to 350,000 clones, approximately 91% were seen once, and the ten largest hold around an eighth. V gave up 2 bases and J gave up 4 bases, with 11 bases separating them. CDR3 length: 14 amino acids. CDR1 SGHTA and CDR2 FQGNSA come from the germline V gene. This chain connects TRBV7-2 to TRBJ2-5; no definite D call. This receptor was obtained from a woman in her fifties or sixties with acute or convalescent COVID-19. The source material was peripheral blood. The CDR3 region is CASSLRSRRETQYF. The CDR3 DNA sequence: TGTGCCAGCAGCTTACGCTCGCGGCGAGAGACCCAGTACTTC.